The next 20 T cell receptor beta chains were all read from a single sample in a study of shared clonotypes between healthy human individuals. Assay: immunoSEQ multiplex PCR; the TCRdb copy retains only in-frame clones and omits some. The sample lists approximately 2,300,000 clones, 92% occurring once. The sample consisted of naive CD4+ T cells from PBMCs. Specified subset: CD45RA+ positively selected. These receptors all come from a man between 18 and 35 years old in good health. Some clones in this sample may be carry-over from other donors' samples.

About this clone: Other DNA sequences of this sample code for an identical CDR3. CDR3 DNA sequence: TGTGCCAGCAGCTGGACAGGGGTTGGCGAGCAGTACTTC. Protein sequence: CASSWTGVGEQYF. The chain has TRBV7-9 and TRBJ2-7, with TRBD1 identical over 9 bases. Germline V gene sequence: CDR1 SEHNR, CDR2 FQNEAQ (reference sequence). CDR3 size: 13 residues. Unmatched junction bases numbered 4, after V lost 4 bases and J lost 6 bases.

The rearrangement joins TRBV7-2 to TRBJ1-2; D remains unclear. The CDR3 length is 16 residues. Germline assignment: CDR1 SGHTA and CDR2 FQGNSA. The ends were cut back, 1 base at V and 8 bases at J, with 20 bases in the middle. The CDR3 loop reads CASSLVKGFTARGYTF. DNA for the CDR3: TGTGCCAGCAGCTTAGTTAAGGGCTTCACCGCTCGAGGCTACACCTTC.

V gene TRBV7-2 combines with J gene TRBJ2-6; tentative D call: TRBD1 (7 bases). CDR1 SGHTA and CDR2 FQGNSA come from the germline V gene. The CDR3 consists of 19 residues. Trimming took off 2 bases at V and 3 bases at J, with 20 bases between the two ends. The CDR3 nucleotides are TGTGCCAGCAGCTTATTTCCAGGGGGGTATAAGTTTGGGGCCAACGTCCTGACTTTC. This codes for CASSLFPGGYKFGANVLTF. The full variable domain, rest sourced from reference TRBV7-2 and TRBJ2-6, is GAGVSQSPSNKVTEKGKDVELRCDPISGHTALYWYRQSLGQGLEFLIYFQGNSAPDKSGLPSDRFSAERTGGSVSTLTIQRTQQEDSAVYLCASSLFPGGYKFGANVLTFGAGSRLTVL.

The genes are TRBV29-1 and TRBJ2-7, with 7 bases matching TRBD1. The J segment lost 2 bases and the V segment lost 4 bases, leaving 5 bases of the junction unmatched. The CDR3 covers 13 residues. CDR1 and CDR2 from the germline V gene are SQVTM and ANQGSEA. The CDR3: CSVVRDSPYEQYF. In DNA form, the CDR3 reads TGCAGCGTTGTCCGGGACAGTCCCTACGAGCAGTACTTC.

The V gene is TRBV6-1, the J gene TRBJ2-7, with D hard to call. Germline-derived CDR1 and CDR2 are MNHNS and SASEGT. This CDR3 comprises 13 residues. Trimming took off 7 bases at V and 2 bases at J, with 12 bases between the two ends. The CDR3 DNA sequence: TGTGCCAGCAATTATGCCGGAGCCTACGAGCAGTACTTC. It is translated as CASNYAGAYEQYF.

CDR3 region: CASSLFDRAGEQYF. DNA for the CDR3: TGTGCCAGCAGCTTATTTGACAGGGCGGGCGAGCAGTACTTC. The chain carries TRBV11-2 and TRBJ2-7; 7 nucleotides align to TRBD1. Looked up from germline, CDR1 is SGHAT and CDR2 is FQNNGV. This CDR3 has 14 amino acids. Trimming at V came to 2 bases and at J to 6 bases, leaving 7 bases not matched to a gene.

With regard to this clone: Other nucleotide sequences in the sample specify the same CDR3. The chain recombines TRBV27 with TRBJ2-7; 8 nucleotides line up with TRBD1. This CDR3 comprises 14 residues. Looked up from germline, CDR1 is MNHEY and CDR2 is SMNVEV (reference sequence). V dropped 6 bases and J dropped 0; count of bases not matched to a gene: 4. CDR3 coding DNA: TGTGCCAGCAGCCTGGACAGGGACTCCTACGAGCAGTACTTC. Translation: CASSLDRDSYEQYF.

The chain has TRBV7-2 and TRBJ2-1; 8 bases are shared with TRBD2. V gave up 2 bases and J gave up 10 bases; unmatched junction bases: 10. The CDR3 contains 15 residues. The germline gives CDR1 SGHTA, CDR2 FQGNSA. This chain's CDR3 is CASSLRREEGREQFF. In nucleotides, the CDR3 is TGTGCCAGCAGCTTAAGGCGGGAGGAGGGGAGGGAGCAGTTCTTC.

The chain recombines TRBV28 with TRBJ1-1; D is ambiguous. This CDR3 is 14 amino acids long. Per the germline V gene, CDR1 is MDHEN and CDR2 is SYDVKM. V was shortened by 3 bases and J by 2 bases, with 10 bases between the two germline ends. CDR3 amino acids: CASSLPAFNTEAFF. The CDR3 bases are TGTGCCAGCAGTTTGCCGGCCTTTAACACTGAAGCTTTCTTT.

The chain carries TRBV5-1 and TRBJ1-6; TRBD1 matches 7 bases. Germline V CDR1 and CDR2: SGHRS, YFSETQ. The trim removed 3 bases at V and 5 bases at J, leaving 5 bases unmatched. The CDR3 length is 15 residues. This CDR3 reads CASSYTGTDNSPLHF. For the CDR3, the DNA is TGCGCCAGCAGCTACACCGGGACAGATAATTCACCCCTCCACTTT.

V and J are TRBV2 and TRBJ2-2, with 14 bases aligning to TRBD2. Germline values: CDR1 SNHLY, CDR2 FYNNEI. V shed 8 bases, J shed 7 bases, and the junction held 6 bases outside the gene matches. The CDR3 covers 15 residues. In DNA, the CDR3 is TGTGCCAGCCGAAGGACTAGCGGGAGGATCGGGGAGCTGTTTTTT. Its protein is CASRRTSGRIGELFF.

This sequence joins TRBV5-1 and TRBJ1-5; D might be TRBD1 (5 bases). CDR1 SGHRS and CDR2 YFSETQ come from the germline V gene. This CDR3 comprises 14 residues. Trimming stripped 7 bases from V and 7 bases from J, with 18 bases between. CDR3 loop: CASAMGGDGQPQHF. CDR3 nucleotide sequence: TGCGCCAGCGCTATGGGGGGTGACGGGCAGCCCCAGCATTTT.

V usage is TRBV2 and J usage is TRBJ2-2; D ambiguous. From germline, CDR1 is SNHLY and CDR2 FYNNEI. The CDR3 extends over 16 amino acids. Trimming stripped 2 bases from V and 0 bases from J, with 10 bases between. The DNA of the CDR3 is TGTGCCAGCAGTGAAAACGCAGGATCGAACACCGGGGAGCTGTTTTTT. This translates into CASSENAGSNTGELFF.

The chain uses TRBV28 and TRBJ2-7, with 9 bases matching TRBD2. The V gene end was trimmed by 3 bases and the J gene end by 7 bases; junction bases not matched to a gene: 10. CDR3 length: 15 residues. Germline lookup yields CDR1 MDHEN and CDR2 SYDVKM. CDR3 in DNA: TGTGCCAGCAGTTTTTTGACTAGCGGAGTGAGAGAGCAGTACTTC. Translated, it gives CASSFLTSGVREQYF.

This clone was counted a single time. The CDR3 sequence: CASSPTRGNTIYF. The CDR3 coding sequence is TGTGCCAGCAGTCCGACCCGCGGAAACACCATATATTTT. The V call is TRBV6-5, the J call TRBJ1-3, with D uncertain. Per germline, CDR1 MNHEY and CDR2 SVGAGI. The CDR3 is 13 residues long. Trimming cost V 5 bases and J 4 bases, with 9 bases left between them.

V is TRBV5-4 and J is TRBJ1-1; possibly TRBD1 for D (5 bases). The CDR3 contains 13 residues. Trimming stripped 4 bases from V and 5 bases from J, with 12 bases between. The germline V gene has CDR1 SGHNT and CDR2 YYREEE (reference sequence). CDR3 DNA: TGTGCCAGCAGCCCGACGGGACTGACTGAAGCTTTCTTT. Encoded protein: CASSPTGLTEAFF.

DNA for the CDR3: TGTGCCAGCAGCTTGGGCGGATTCTCCTACAATGAGCAGTTCTTC. Translating gives CASSLGGFSYNEQFF. The chain employs TRBV5-4 and TRBJ2-1; D gene uncertain. Trimming cost V 0 bases and J 0 bases, with 7 bases left between them. The germline gives CDR1 SGHNT, CDR2 YYREEE (reference sequence). The CDR3 contains 15 residues. The full variable domain, completed using reference TRBV5-4 and TRBJ2-1, is ETGVTQSPTHLIKTRGQQVTLRCSSQSGHNTVSWYQQALGQGPQFIFQYYREEENGRGNFPPRFSGLQFPNYSSELNVNALELDDSALYLCASSLGGFSYNEQFFGPGTRLTVL.

The chain links TRBV30 to TRBJ1-1; D is uncertain. The CDR3 contains 11 residues. CDR1 is GTSNPN and CDR2 is SVGIG in the germline V gene (reference sequence). Trimming removed 3 bases at V and 6 bases at J, with 8 bases between. The CDR3 spells CAWSERAEAFF. CDR3 DNA: TGTGCCTGGAGCGAAAGGGCTGAAGCTTTCTTT.

This chain connects TRBV7-9 to TRBJ2-6; a possible D gene is TRBD2 (6 bases). V was shortened by 4 bases and J by 1 base, with 11 bases between the two germline ends. From germline, CDR1 is SEHNR and CDR2 FQNEAQ (reference sequence). There are 16 residues in the CDR3. For the CDR3, the DNA is TGTGCCAGCAGCTCCCCCGGGGGATCTGGGGCCAACGTCCTGACTTTC. This encodes CASSSPGGSGANVLTF. Supplemented by reference TRBV7-9 and TRBJ2-6, the full variable domain reads DTGVSQNPRHKITKRGQNVTFRCDPISEHNRLYWYRQTLGQGPEFLTYFQNEAQLEKSRLLSDRFSAERPKGSFSTLEIQRTEQGDSAMYLCASSSPGGSGANVLTFGAGSRLTVL.

The chain links TRBV28 to TRBJ2-7; D tentatively reads TRBD1 or TRBD2 (5 bases each). CDR3 length: 16 residues. Trimming shortened V by 5 bases and J by 1 base, and 18 bases separated the two germline ends. Germline V gene lookup returns CDR1 MDHEN and CDR2 SYDVKM. The CDR3 bases are TGTGCCAGCAGTCCGTTACCCGGGACGTTATCCTACGAGCAGTACTTC. This encodes CASSPLPGTLSYEQYF.